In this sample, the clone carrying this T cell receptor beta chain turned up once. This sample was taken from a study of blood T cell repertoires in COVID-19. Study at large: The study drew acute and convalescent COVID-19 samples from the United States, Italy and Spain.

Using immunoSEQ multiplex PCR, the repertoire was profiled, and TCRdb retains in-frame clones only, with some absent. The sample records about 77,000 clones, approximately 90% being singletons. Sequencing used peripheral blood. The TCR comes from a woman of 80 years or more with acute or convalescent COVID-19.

The CDR3 nucleotides are TGTGCCACGCACAGGGCCGTGAACACTGAAGCTTTCTTT. Residues: CATHRAVNTEAFF. The V call is TRBV6-6, the J call TRBJ1-1; D perhaps matches TRBD1 (6 bases). V shed 10 bases and J shed 0 bases, with 12 bases lying between them. Germline V lookup: CDR1 MNHNY, CDR2 SVGAGI (reference sequence). The CDR3 runs to 13 residues.